This T cell receptor beta chain was captured in a study of CD8+ T cells in alopecia areata. Whole-study context: Treatment comprised oral tofacitinib, 5 to 10 mg twice daily, in treated patients.

CDR1 is MNHEY and CDR2 is SVGAGI in the germline V gene. Trimming shortened V by 8 bases and J by 4 bases, and 14 bases separated the two germline ends. The CDR3 runs 13 residues. cDNA prepared by RNA extraction and subsequent reverse transcription served as the template for sequencing. Produced via immunoSEQ multiplex PCR; TCRdb's table is partial and in-frame only. The sample holds about 200,000 clones; more than 45% are singletons and the top ten take about 5.5%. The treatment is: oral pan-JAK inhibitor, 5-10 mg twice daily. The gene calls are TRBV6-5 and TRBJ2-5; no clear D. Source: CD4+ T cells sorted from blood, taken at week 24, from a patient treated with tofacitinib. This TCR derives from a human donor with alopecia areata. CDR3 sequence: CASRGSHRETQYF. Written as DNA, the CDR3 is TGTGCCAGCCGCGGTTCCCATCGAGAGACCCAGTACTTC.